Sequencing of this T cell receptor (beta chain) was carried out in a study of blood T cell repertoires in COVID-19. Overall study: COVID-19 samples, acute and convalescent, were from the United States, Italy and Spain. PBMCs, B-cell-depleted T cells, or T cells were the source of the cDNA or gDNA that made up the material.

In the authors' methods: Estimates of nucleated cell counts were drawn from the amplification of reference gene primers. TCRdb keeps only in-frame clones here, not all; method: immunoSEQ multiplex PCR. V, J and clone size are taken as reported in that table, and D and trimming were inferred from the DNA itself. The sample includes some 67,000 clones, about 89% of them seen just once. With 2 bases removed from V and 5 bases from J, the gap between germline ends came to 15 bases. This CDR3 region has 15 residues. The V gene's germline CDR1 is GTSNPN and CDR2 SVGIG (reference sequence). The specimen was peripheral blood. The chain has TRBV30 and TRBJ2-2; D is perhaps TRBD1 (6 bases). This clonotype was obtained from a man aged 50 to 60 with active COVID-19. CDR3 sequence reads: CAWSRTGMGTGELFF. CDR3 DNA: TGTGCCTGGAGTCGTACAGGGATGGGAACCGGGGAGCTGTTTTTT.